This T cell receptor (beta chain) derives from a study of shared clonotypes between healthy human individuals (dated by TCRdb to 2020 to 2022). The study in broad terms: The cohort included a few men and a couple of women between 18 and 49 years of age. For each donor, three plates each were used for CD4 naive and CD4 memory, two plates were used for CD8 naive, and one plate was used for CD8 memory. To estimate repertoire size and how much clonotypes are shared between individuals, the study performed deep sequencing of blood TCR repertoires from 4 to 6 healthy adults. Different laboratories and diverse techniques were used to prepare libraries and sequence TCR repertoires, to increase sequencing depth and limit assay-specific biases. Each donor's leukapheresis produced roughly between roughly 0.9 and 9 billion PBMCs.

Reading from cysteine to phenylalanine, the CDR3 counts 14 amino acids. Only CDR3 DNA remains: 42 bases, in frame from the first base. CDR1 MNHEY and CDR2 SMNVEV were looked up in the germline V gene (reference sequence). The V end loses 0 bases and the J end loses 10 bases, and a stretch of 15 bases separates them. TCR CDR3 regions were amplified from genomic DNA by multiplex PCR using the deep immunoSEQ assay. Extracted genomic DNA from each cell subset was distributed evenly across all wells of several immunoSEQ 96-well plates, and each plate was treated as a replicate. For sorted subsets, approximately 0.2 ug of genomic DNA, equivalent to 25,000 to 30,000 T cell genomes, went into each replicate PCR. The purified libraries were quantified using a Qubit 3.0 fluorometer, sized with a Bioanalyzer 2100, and then quantified again using the KAPA Library Quantification kit. Each immunoSEQ 96-well plate was sequenced on its own single-read 150-cycle Illumina NextSeq 550 flow cell. As for how the authors treated the data: Because the immunoSEQ output held only junctional sequences and lacked quality scores, the filtering could not match the filtering applied to full-length reads. To assign V/J genes and CDR3, sequences were annotated using PyIR, a Python wrapper for IgBLAST v1.9, with IMGT germline references. Reads with weak V/J assignments (E-value above 1e-6), missing CDR3, stop codons, out-of-frame junctions, or ambiguous translated residues were removed. V3J clonotypes were defined by identical inferred V gene, J gene, and CDR3 amino acid sequence. Percentage overlap between repertoires was computed as shared unique clonotypes divided by the size of the smaller repertoire. RTK rarefaction, the Chao1 estimator, and Recon v2.1 estimates of unobserved clonotypes were used to assess repertoire richness. OLGA was used to compute generation probabilities for all TCRbeta clonotypes that the gDNA method yielded from a handful of donors. Not all clones reach the TCRdb copy of this immuneACCESS table, which keeps in-frame sequences only. Checked studies attribute under half of the gap to unresolved V genes and leave the rest unexplained. V, J and clone size are those of that table, while D and trimming were read from the DNA. The sample yields about 610,000 clones; 95% to 97% were counted once. 0.095% to 0.13% of the sample rests with the top ten.

Overall results and qualifications from the work: Naive subsets generally had larger estimated clonotype richness than memory subsets. Across a few donors, around 5.4% of naive CD4, roughly 3.8% of naive CD8, 2% to 2.5% of memory CD4, and approximately 0.4% of memory CD8 clonotypes were shared. Sampling was restricted to blood, and TCR repertoires in tissues likely differ from the TCR repertoires found in blood. Based on pairwise subsampling, the degree of clonotype sharing among donors was expected to be affected by sequencing depth. Incomplete sequencing was indicated by rarefaction of sorted-subset datasets, despite the large sequencing depth. The small number of donors limited the genetic and exposure-history diversity represented. Compared with non-shared clonotypes, clonotypes shared by all four sorted-subset donors had higher generation probabilities.

A word on this clone: What antigen it recognizes has not been identified. Per-base quality was not reported, and no clone a single base away is much larger than it.

CD8 naive samples consisted of CD45RO-negative cells that were positively selected for CCR7, yielding a CD45RA+CCR7+ population without TemRA cells. The donors were healthy, HIV-negative adults who had no recently reported acute infections or vaccinations. Every donor was a Caucasian adult residing in Nashville, Tennessee, USA. Blood was collected by leukapheresis, and PBMCs were isolated by Ficoll-Histopaque density gradient centrifugation and then cryopreserved in liquid nitrogen vapor phase. Analytical flow cytometry was used to check the purity and quantity of each magnetically sorted T cell population. From each sorted fraction, genomic DNA was isolated and quantified by UV absorbance on a Nanodrop 2000c.

In this chain, TRBV27 is recombined with TRBJ1-1, with the D gene not confidently named. The sequenced material came from naive CD8+ T cells sorted from blood. What this sample's cell subset or site label stands for: CD45RA+CCR7+. The TCR was taken from a woman aged 25 to 39 in good health. The CDR3 protein: CASSLSRGMWGAFF. The DNA is as follows: TGTGCCAGCAGTTTATCCCGGGGAATGTGGGGAGCTTTCTTT.